This T cell receptor beta chain was recorded in a study of T cell responses to AZD1222 COVID-19 vaccine. Produced via immunoSEQ multiplex PCR; TCRdb's table is partial and in-frame only. The top ten clones hold roughly 2% of a sample with 180,000 or so clones, around 90% of them seen once. Notes on the study in general: An increase in Spike-specific TCR breadth and depth was observed after two AZD1222 doses.

To note about this clone: The antigen is undetermined.

Material: peripheral blood, obtained 28 days after the second AZD1222 dose. The receptor was isolated from an adult who received the AZD1222 COVID-19 vaccine.

The CDR3 reads CASSPRTGSVAFF. The CDR3 DNA reads TGTGCCAGCTCACCTAGGACAGGGTCGGTGGCTTTCTTT. The chain links TRBV18 to TRBJ1-1; 8 bases agree with TRBD1. V gave up 3 bases and J gave up 11 bases; unmatched junction bases: 8. This CDR3 has 13 amino acids. Germline CDR1 and CDR2: KGHSH and LQKENI.